Following are 30 T cell receptor beta chains from one sample sequenced in a study of response to subunit inactivated influenza vaccine. TCRdb reanalysed the RT-PCR reads using MiXCR and keeps one entry per CDR3 protein. The sample contains 700,000 to 800,000 distinct CDR3 sequences, approximately 17% of which appear only once. Material: PBMCs from blood, obtained 5 days after vaccination. The origin of the receptors is a man aged 50-60 years who received an inactivated influenza vaccine.

The chain is built from TRBV7-9 and TRBJ1-4; D gene uncertain. V dropped 5 bases and J dropped 0 bases, with 10 bases sitting between them. The CDR3 runs to 15 residues. Germline V gene lookup returns CDR1 SEHNR and CDR2 FQNEAQ (reference sequence). The CDR3 loop reads CASSQGLATNEKLFF. CDR3 in DNA: TGTGCCAGCAGCCAAGGTTTGGCAACTAATGAAAAACTGTTTTTT. Full variable domain (outside the CDR3, taken from reference TRBV7-9 and TRBJ1-4): DTGVSQNPRHKITKRGQNVTFRCDPISEHNRLYWYRQTLGQGPEFLTYFQNEAQLEKSRLLSDRFSAERPKGSFSTLEIQRTEQGDSAMYLCASSQGLATNEKLFFGSGTQLSVL.

This clonotype occurred a few times. This chain links TRBV29-1 with TRBJ1-5; tentative D call: TRBD1 (6 bases). This CDR3 is built from 14 residues. The germline gives CDR1 SQVTM, CDR2 ANQGSEA. The V and J ends lost 6 bases and 0 bases respectively, with 12 bases between them. CDR3 bases: TGCAGCGTGAAACAGGGCGATAGCAATCAGCCCCAGCATTTT. Protein product: CSVKQGDSNQPQHF.

In its sample, this clonotype was seen once. CDR3 in amino acids: CASSQQDRGMNTQYF. Here the CDR3 DNA reads TGTGCCAGCAGCCAGCAGGACAGGGGCATGAATACGCAGTATTTT. The gene calls are TRBV4-2 and TRBJ2-3; 9 nucleotides line up with TRBD1. With V trimmed by 3 bases and J by 7 bases, 8 bases remained unmatched. The germline CDR1 and CDR2 sequences are LGHNA and YNFKEQ. This CDR3 is built from 15 residues.

Many counts were recorded for this clonotype. As DNA, the CDR3 is TGTGCCAGCAGCTTACGGGACGCGAACACCGGGGAGCTGTTTTTT. Its protein product is CASSLRDANTGELFF. The gene calls are TRBV7-9 and TRBJ2-2; D may be TRBD1 or TRBD2 (5 bases each). CDR3 length: 15 residues. From germline, CDR1 is SEHNR and CDR2 FQNEAQ (reference sequence). Trimming left V 2 bases short and J 0 bases short, with 7 bases between.

This clonotype occurred many times. CDR3 in amino acids: CASKLGQLNTEAFF. CDR3 bases: TGTGCCAGCAAACTGGGACAGTTGAACACTGAAGCTTTCTTT. The chain has TRBV12-3 or TRBV12-4 and TRBJ1-1; 7 positions agree with TRBD1. The ends lost 7 bases at V and 0 bases at J; junction bases unmatched: 5. CDR3 length equals 14 residues.

This clonotype was observed a few times. The chain joins TRBV3-1 to TRBJ2-5, with 7 positions matching TRBD2. The CDR3 runs 17 residues. The V segment lost 1 base and the J segment 2 bases; nucleotides outside the gene matches: 10. CDR1 and CDR2 from the germline V gene are LGHDT and YNNKEL (reference sequence). CDR3 DNA: TGTGCCAGCAGCCAAGTTTTGGAGCGGGAAGGGCAAGAGACCCAGTACTTC. Its protein is CASSQVLEREGQETQYF.

At least ten counts were recorded for this clonotype. V usage is TRBV27 and J usage is TRBJ2-3, with D perhaps matching TRBD2 (6 bases). V was shortened by 6 bases and J by 0 bases, with 16 bases between the two germline ends. CDR1 and CDR2 from the germline V gene are MNHEY and SMNVEV (reference sequence). CDR3 length: 16 residues. CDR3 coding DNA: TGTGCCAGCAGCCCCTATGCGGGGACTAGCACAGATACGCAGTATTTT. Its protein is CASSPYAGTSTDTQYF.

Ten or more counts support this clonotype. The chain combines TRBV15 with TRBJ2-3; D not resolved. The CDR3 covers 14 residues. Trimming left V 1 base short and J 8 bases short, with 13 bases between. CDR1 and CDR2 (germline): LNHNV, YYDKDF (reference sequence). CDR3 in DNA: TGTGCCACCAGCAGAGCCATGCCAGATGGTACGCAGTATTTT. Translation gives CATSRAMPDGTQYF.

The chain uses TRBV7-2 and TRBJ2-3; 11 bases align to TRBD1. The CDR3 is made up of 16 amino acids. Looked up from germline, CDR1 is SGHTA and CDR2 is FQGNSA. V gave up 5 bases and J gave up 5 bases; unmatched junction bases: 9. In nucleotides, the CDR3 is TGTGCCAGCAGCATAGGGACAGGGGGTATAGGAGATACGCAGTATTTT. This sequence encodes CASSIGTGGIGDTQYF.

This chain joins TRBV12-3 or TRBV12-4 and TRBJ1-6, with D maybe TRBD1 (5 bases). V lost 6 bases and J lost 7, with 16 bases in between. The CDR3 has 15 residues. The CDR3 reads CASRPGGRRNSPLHF. In nucleotides, the CDR3 is TGTGCCAGCAGACCCGGGGGAAGGAGAAATTCACCCCTCCACTTT.

The V call is TRBV13, the J call TRBJ2-3; maybe TRBD2 (6 bases). The CDR3 loop spans 13 amino acids. The V end lost 7 bases, the J end lost 4 bases, and 12 bases lay between the germline ends. The germline CDR1 and CDR2 sequences are PRHDT and FYEKMQ (reference sequence). Here the CDR3 DNA reads TGTGCCAGCAAATCTCGACTAGCAGATACGCAGTATTTT. This translates into CASKSRLADTQYF.

This rearrangement joins TRBV6-2 or TRBV6-3 to TRBJ1-2, with D perhaps TRBD1 (6 bases). The length of the CDR3 is 13 residues. V was trimmed by 6 bases and J by 4 bases, leaving 12 bases between them. The germline V gene has CDR1 MNHEY and CDR2 SVGEGT. The CDR3 loop reads CASRPDSLYGYTF. The CDR3 DNA follows: TGTGCCAGCAGACCGGACAGCCTCTATGGCTACACCTTC.

The J gene is TRBJ2-5, the V gene TRBV27; TRBD1 matches 8 bases. V lost 5 bases to trimming and J lost 5 bases; unmatched junction nucleotides: 10. CDR1 is MNHEY and CDR2 is SMNVEV in the germline V gene (reference sequence). This CDR3 has 15 amino acids. The CDR3 here is CASSPITGGPETQYF. The CDR3 DNA follows: TGTGCCAGCAGTCCGATTACAGGGGGGCCCGAGACCCAGTACTTC.

This chain connects TRBV24-1 to TRBJ2-3; 10 bases map to TRBD2. With V trimmed by 0 bases and J by 3 bases, 11 bases remained unmatched. CDR1 KGHDR and CDR2 SFDVKD come from the germline V gene. CDR3 size: 19 residues. The CDR3 nucleotides read TGTGCCACCAGTGATTTGCCCGGGCTAGCGGGAGCAGGAACAGATACGCAGTATTTT. This gives the protein CATSDLPGLAGAGTDTQYF.

The genes are TRBV7-8 and TRBJ2-1; 7 nucleotides align to TRBD2. The CDR3 sequence is 17 residues long. J was trimmed by 0 bases and V by 5 bases; bases with no gene match: 10. In germline, CDR1 is SGHVS, CDR2 FQNEAQ. CDR3 residues: CASSPAGGRSSYNEQFF. For the CDR3, the DNA is TGTGCCAGCAGCCCCGCCGGCGGGAGATCCTCCTACAATGAGCAGTTCTTC.

The rearrangement uses TRBV10-3 and TRBJ2-1, with TRBD1 identical over 11 bases. Germline V gives CDR1 ENHRY, CDR2 SYGVKD. This CDR3 comprises 14 residues. J lost 8 bases, V lost 4 bases, and 4 bases had no gene match. The CDR3 bases are TGTGCCATCAGTGGGACAGGGGGCTGGCATGAGCAGTTCTTC. Translating gives CAISGTGGWHEQFF.

This clonotype was observed a handful of times. This chain joins TRBV5-1 and TRBJ2-4; TRBD1 aligns across 9 bases. With 4 bases clipped from V and 8 bases from J, the junction kept 7 bases outside the gene matches. The CDR3 covers 14 residues. Germline loops: CDR1 SGHRS, CDR2 YFSETQ. CDR3 sequence reads: CASSTGTGRDIQYF. The DNA of the CDR3 is TGCGCCAGCAGCACCGGGACAGGGCGGGACATTCAGTACTTC.

This clonotype was detected only a few times. This chain joins TRBV28 and TRBJ2-7; a weak D match, TRBD2 (5 bases). CDR1 and CDR2 from the germline V gene are MDHEN and SYDVKM. CDR3 length: 14 residues. Trimming took off 5 bases at V and 4 bases at J, with 15 bases between the two ends. CDR3 amino acids: CASSLGLSGYEQYF. Here the CDR3 DNA reads TGTGCCAGCAGTCTGGGCCTCTCGGGATACGAGCAGTACTTC.

The V gene is TRBV20-1, the J gene TRBJ1-5, with 7 positions matching TRBD1. Germline V lookup: CDR1 DFQATT, CDR2 SNEGSKA (reference sequence). Trimming removed 3 bases from V and 5 bases from J; junction bases left unmatched: 7. CDR3 length: 14 residues. The CDR3 loop reads CSASSDRADQPQHF. CDR3 in DNA: TGCAGTGCTAGTTCCGACAGGGCAGATCAGCCCCAGCATTTT.

The rearrangement joins TRBV6-5 to TRBJ2-1; possibly TRBD2 for D (6 bases). CDR3 length equals 16 residues. CDR1 and CDR2 from the germline V gene are MNHEY and SVGAGI. V was clipped by 0 bases and J by 8 bases, with 17 bases between them. The CDR3 bases are TGTGCCAGCAGTTACTCAACCGGGAGTCTTCGGGATGAGCAGTTCTTC. It specifies CASSYSTGSLRDEQFF.

This rearrangement joins TRBV5-1 to TRBJ1-1; D is uncertain. Germline V gene sequence: CDR1 SGHRS, CDR2 YFSETQ. The V and J ends lost 0 bases and 4 bases respectively, with 19 bases between them. This CDR3 comprises 17 residues. The CDR3 sequence is CASSLAEGEVRGTEAFF. The CDR3 region has the DNA TGCGCCAGCAGCTTGGCCGAGGGCGAGGTGCGAGGCACTGAAGCTTTCTTT.

This clonotype was seen at least ten times. CDR3 sequence reads: CASTLGQGGSAFF. The CDR3 nucleotides are TGTGCCAGCACCCTTGGACAGGGGGGCTCCGCTTTCTTT. The V call is TRBV12-3 or TRBV12-4, the J call TRBJ1-1; 10 nucleotides align to TRBD1. J was trimmed by 11 bases and V by 7 bases; bases with no gene match: 10. The CDR3 runs 13 residues.

The V gene is TRBV6-2 or TRBV6-3, the J gene TRBJ2-7; 12 bases are a match to TRBD2. This CDR3 comprises 15 residues. After removal of 6 bases from V and 6 bases from J, the junction contained 9 bases not matched to a gene. Germline loops: CDR1 MNHEY, CDR2 SVGEGT. CDR3 protein: CASRGLAGQYAEQYF. CDR3 in DNA: TGTGCCAGCAGAGGACTAGCGGGACAGTATGCCGAGCAGTACTTC.

The chain uses TRBV12-3 or TRBV12-4 and TRBJ1-2, with 9 bases lining up with TRBD1. The CDR3 consists of 13 residues. The ends lost 5 bases at V and 8 bases at J; junction bases unmatched: 6. CDR3 amino acids: CASSPGQGNGYTF. CDR3 nucleotide sequence: TGTGCCAGCAGTCCTGGACAGGGGAACGGCTACACCTTC.

This clonotype was counted many times. The J gene is TRBJ2-3, the V gene TRBV12-3 or TRBV12-4, with D perhaps TRBD2 (6 bases). The V end was cut by 3 bases, the J end by 5 bases, with 12 bases between. CDR3 length equals 14 residues. CDR3 DNA: TGTGCCAGCAGTTTGTGGGAGGAGGGAGATACGCAGTATTTT. This encodes CASSLWEEGDTQYF.

The chain couples TRBV6-2 or TRBV6-3 to TRBJ2-7, with D possibly being TRBD2 (5 bases). The length of the CDR3 is 13 residues. Germline lookup yields CDR1 MNHEY and CDR2 SVGEGT. The V end was cut by 7 bases, the J end by 3 bases, with 13 bases between. This CDR3 reads CASTGGADYEQYF. The CDR3 bases are TGTGCCAGCACCGGAGGAGCGGACTACGAGCAGTACTTC.

The V gene is TRBV7-2, the J gene TRBJ2-5; perhaps D is TRBD1 or TRBD2 (5 bases each). The CDR3 consists of 15 residues. Germline-derived CDR1 and CDR2 are SGHTA and FQGNSA. The V and J ends lost 3 bases and 4 bases respectively, with 15 bases between them. CDR3 in amino acids: CASSFGAGLGETQYF. The CDR3 region has the DNA TGTGCCAGCAGCTTCGGGGCAGGGTTGGGAGAGACCCAGTACTTC.

The V gene is TRBV3-1, the J gene TRBJ1-4, with TRBD1 matching over 7 bases. After removal of 4 bases from V and 8 bases from J, the junction contained 10 bases not matched to a gene. The length of the CDR3 is 15 residues. Per germline, CDR1 LGHDT and CDR2 YNNKEL (reference sequence). The CDR3 bases are TGTGCCAGCAGCCGGACCGGGCAGGGGGTCGAAAAACTGTTTTTT. It yields the protein CASSRTGQGVEKLFF.

In this sample, this clonotype turned up a few times. The genes are TRBV20-1 and TRBJ2-3, with D possibly TRBD2 on 5 matching bases. There are 14 residues in the CDR3. Germline lookup yields CDR1 DFQATT and CDR2 SNEGSKA (reference sequence). V dropped 2 bases and J dropped 8 bases, with 17 bases sitting between them. CDR3 sequence reads: CSARSPDPRGTQYF. The CDR3 DNA reads TGCAGTGCTAGATCACCTGATCCCCGGGGTACGCAGTATTTT.

This clonotype was picked up many times. The chain carries TRBV5-1 and TRBJ1-1, with 7 bases fitting TRBD1. The junction had 15 bases not matched to a gene; V was cut back by 3 bases and J by 4 bases. CDR3 length equals 17 residues. The germline gives CDR1 SGHRS, CDR2 YFSETQ. CDR3 residues: CASSSWGQTSVGTEAFF. For the CDR3, the DNA is TGCGCCAGCAGCTCGTGGGGACAGACCAGCGTTGGCACTGAAGCTTTCTTT.